Below, 28 T cell receptor beta chains from the same sample are listed, as sequenced in a study of somatic mutations in cytotoxic T cells in rheumatoid arthritis. Data came from immunoSEQ multiplex PCR; TCRdb stores just in-frame clones and leaves some out. The data show under 15,000 clones, about 77% seen once. The source material was CD8+ T cells sorted from blood. The receptors come from an adult with rheumatoid arthritis.

This clone was observed once. The rearrangement uses TRBV27 and TRBJ2-2; no reliable D call. V was shortened by 4 bases and J by 6 bases, with 6 bases between the two germline ends. CDR1 MNHEY and CDR2 SMNVEV come from the germline V gene (reference sequence). This CDR3 region has 12 residues. Here the CDR3 DNA reads TGTGCCAGCAGTTCGTATGCCGGGGAGCTGTTTTTT. This sequence encodes CASSSYAGELFF.

The chain is built from TRBV19 and TRBJ2-3, with 10 nucleotides matching TRBD2. J lost 3 bases, V lost 5 bases, and 8 bases had no gene match. This CDR3 is 16 amino acids long. Germline V gene lookup returns CDR1 LNHDA and CDR2 SQIVND (reference sequence). CDR3 nucleotide sequence: TGTGCCAGTAGTGGTAGGAAGCGGGAGGGGACAGATACGCAGTATTTT. Protein product: CASSGRKREGTDTQYF.

This rearrangement joins TRBV27 to TRBJ2-5; D not resolved. With 6 bases removed from V and 4 bases from J, the gap between germline ends came to 15 bases. This CDR3 has 14 amino acids. Germline lookup yields CDR1 MNHEY and CDR2 SMNVEV (reference sequence). CDR3 DNA sequence: TGTGCCAGCAGAGACCGACCGATCGGAGAGACCCAGTACTTC. Protein product: CASRDRPIGETQYF.

The chain combines TRBV15 with TRBJ1-4, with a weak D call TRBD1 (6 bases). The CDR3 spans 14 residues. The V and J ends lost 0 bases and 7 bases respectively, with 9 bases between them. In germline, CDR1 is LNHNV, CDR2 YYDKDF (reference sequence). CDR3 in DNA: TGTGCCACCAGCAGAGAGGCAGGGGCTGAAAAACTGTTTTTT. Its protein product is CATSREAGAEKLFF.

This chain connects TRBV12-5 to TRBJ1-1; no clear D gene. V was pared by 3 bases and J by 1 base, with 9 bases between. From germline, CDR1 is LGHNT and CDR2 FRNRAP. This CDR3 region has 14 residues. CDR3 coding DNA: TGTGCTAGTGGTTTTTTTCAGGAGAACACTGAAGCTTTCTTT. This gives the protein CASGFFQENTEAFF.

This clone came up once. The V call is TRBV13, the J call TRBJ1-1; TRBD1 aligns across 8 bases. The V gene end was trimmed by 4 bases and the J gene end by 3 bases; junction bases not matched to a gene: 4. The CDR3 has 14 amino acids. Germline V gives CDR1 PRHDT, CDR2 FYEKMQ (reference sequence). CDR3 sequence reads: CASSSLTGDTEAFF. The DNA of the CDR3 is TGTGCCAGCAGCTCGTTGACAGGGGACACTGAAGCTTTCTTT. Full variable domain (outside the CDR3, taken from reference TRBV13 and TRBJ1-1): AAGVIQSPRHLIKEKRETATLKCYPIPRHDTVYWYQQGPGQDPQFLISFYEKMQSDKGSIPDRFSAQQFSDYHSELNMSSLELGDSALYFCASSSLTGDTEAFFGQGTRLTVV.

This chain joins TRBV7-6 and TRBJ2-5; D ambiguous. The V gene lost 2 bases and the J gene lost 2 bases, with 6 bases spanning the gap. Germline CDR1 reads SGHVS; CDR2 reads FNYEAQ. The CDR3 runs to 13 residues. DNA of the CDR3: TGTGCCAGCAGCTTACGAGTACAAGAGACCCAGTACTTC. Translating gives CASSLRVQETQYF.

J is TRBJ2-3 and V is TRBV6-6; 10 bases match TRBD2. This CDR3 is 15 amino acids long. CDR1 and CDR2 from the germline V gene are MNHNY and SVGAGI (reference sequence). V was clipped by 3 bases and J by 1 base; unmatched bases: 1. CDR3 region: CASSYTSGGTDTQYF. The CDR3, as DNA: TGTGCCAGCAGTTATACTAGCGGGGGCACAGATACGCAGTATTTT.

This clone was seen once. The rearrangement links TRBV2 to TRBJ2-1, with 7 bases aligning to TRBD1. The CDR3 is made up of 15 amino acids. Germline loops: CDR1 SNHLY, CDR2 FYNNEI. The junction had 3 bases not matched to a gene; V was cut back by 4 bases and J by 0 bases. The DNA of the CDR3 is TGTGCCAGCAGTGCGACAGGGAGCTCCTACAATGAGCAGTTCTTC. It specifies CASSATGSSYNEQFF. The full variable domain, completed using reference TRBV2 and TRBJ2-1, is EPEVTQTPSHQVTQMGQEVILRCVPISNHLYFYWYRQILGQKVEFLVSFYNNEISEKSEIFDDQFSVERPDGSNFTLKIRSTKLEDSAMYFCASSATGSSYNEQFFGPGTRLTVL.

This chain joins TRBV9 and TRBJ2-7; TRBD1 aligns across 9 bases. This CDR3 has 14 residues. The ends lost 7 bases at V and 6 bases at J; junction bases unmatched: 11. Germline V gives CDR1 SGDLS, CDR2 YYNGEE. This CDR3 is CASQITGGVGEQYF. The CDR3 DNA follows: TGTGCCAGCCAGATTACAGGGGGCGTAGGCGAGCAGTACTTC.

The chain carries TRBV7-9 and TRBJ2-6, with D hard to call. Trimming removed 5 bases at V and 1 base at J, with 15 bases between. Per the germline V gene, CDR1 is SEHNR and CDR2 is FQNEAQ (reference sequence). The CDR3 totals 17 residues. The CDR3 sequence: CASSTYTAGSGANVLTF. The CDR3 nucleotides read TGTGCCAGCAGCACCTACACCGCCGGGTCTGGGGCCAACGTCCTGACTTTC.

This chain joins TRBV9 and TRBJ2-3, with D tentatively TRBD1 or TRBD2 (6 bases each). Germline V lookup: CDR1 SGDLS, CDR2 YYNGEE. The V end was cut by 3 bases, the J end by 1 base, with 15 bases between. This CDR3 region has 16 residues. The CDR3 bases are TGTGCCAGCAGCGAGGGGGGAATGGTGGGCACAGATACGCAGTATTTT. This encodes CASSEGGMVGTDTQYF.

The chain recombines TRBV27 with TRBJ1-4, with D maybe TRBD1 (5 bases). The CDR3 consists of 13 residues. V was cut by 1 base and J by 8 bases, with 8 bases left in between. Germline loops: CDR1 MNHEY, CDR2 SMNVEV (reference sequence). The CDR3 spells CASSLYRGEKLFF. CDR3 sequence (DNA): TGTGCCAGCAGTTTATACCGGGGGGAAAAACTGTTTTTT.

By its share, this clone is medium-sized. The gene calls are TRBV10-3 and TRBJ1-3, with 8 bases identical to TRBD1. This CDR3 contains 16 residues. V lost 2 bases and J lost 2; bases outside the gene matches: 5. The germline gives CDR1 ENHRY, CDR2 SYGVKD. The CDR3 spells CAISEGPTGAGNTIYF. The CDR3 DNA sequence: TGTGCCATCAGTGAGGGCCCGACAGGGGCTGGAAACACCATATATTTT.

The chain carries TRBV6-1 and TRBJ2-7; a possible D gene is TRBD1 (6 bases). Germline V lookup: CDR1 MNHNS, CDR2 SASEGT. V was trimmed by 7 bases and J by 2 bases, leaving 18 bases between them. The CDR3 runs to 15 residues. The CDR3: CASMWTEKETYEQYF. DNA for the CDR3: TGTGCCAGCATGTGGACAGAAAAGGAGACCTACGAGCAGTACTTC.

The chain uses TRBV11-2 and TRBJ2-7; 7 bases agree with TRBD2. J was trimmed by 3 bases and V by 1 base; bases with no gene match: 3. This CDR3 is 14 amino acids long. CDR1 is SGHAT, CDR2 FQNNGV, per germline. The CDR3 nucleotides read TGTGCCAGCAGCTTAGGGGGAGGGGACTACGAGCAGTACTTC. Its translation: CASSLGGGDYEQYF.

The J gene is TRBJ2-7, the V gene TRBV11-2; 9 nucleotides line up with TRBD1. Germline CDR1 reads SGHAT; CDR2 reads FQNNGV. The CDR3 runs 15 residues. V lost 6 bases to trimming and J lost 0 bases; unmatched junction nucleotides: 6. The CDR3 DNA is TGTGCCAGCAGTGCCGGGACAGGGTTCTCCTACGAGCAGTACTTC. Translating gives CASSAGTGFSYEQYF.

The J gene is TRBJ2-3, the V gene TRBV5-1, with 13 bases matching TRBD2. The CDR3 extends over 19 amino acids. Germline CDR1 and CDR2: SGHRS and YFSETQ. J was trimmed by 1 base and V by 7 bases; bases with no gene match: 15. Written as DNA, the CDR3 is TGCGCCAGCGCCCCTGCCGGGACTAGCGGGATGTGGGGCACAGATACGCAGTATTTT. Residues: CASAPAGTSGMWGTDTQYF.

By frequency in the sample, this clone is large. This chain joins TRBV7-2 and TRBJ2-7, with unresolved D. Per germline, CDR1 SGHTA and CDR2 FQGNSA. V shed 2 bases and J shed 4 bases, with 12 bases lying between them. CDR3 size: 14 residues. The CDR3 nucleotides read TGTGCCAGCAGCTTACTGGTCAGTATATACGAGCAGTACTTC. Amino acid sequence: CASSLLVSIYEQYF.

This chain uses TRBV10-3 with TRBJ2-3; 11 nucleotides line up with TRBD2. Unmatched junction bases numbered 9, after V lost 5 bases and J lost 2 bases. Germline-derived CDR1 and CDR2 are ENHRY and SYGVKD. The CDR3 sequence is 17 residues long. CDR3 DNA sequence: TGTGCCATCAGTCATTTTTTAGCGGGAGGGGACACAGATACGCAGTATTTT. As protein: CAISHFLAGGDTDTQYF.

This chain links TRBV5-1 with TRBJ2-5; D is uncertain. CDR1 and CDR2 (germline): SGHRS, YFSETQ. This CDR3 has 15 residues. With 2 bases removed from V and 2 bases from J, the gap between germline ends came to 13 bases. The CDR3 spells CASSLGLELQETQYF. In DNA form, the CDR3 reads TGCGCCAGCAGCTTAGGTTTGGAGCTACAAGAGACCCAGTACTTC.

This chain connects TRBV14 to TRBJ1-2; a possible D gene is TRBD1 (6 bases). Trimming shortened V by 1 base and J by 5 bases, and 14 bases separated the two germline ends. CDR3 length: 15 residues. The germline V gene has CDR1 SGHDN and CDR2 FVKESK. The CDR3 coding sequence is TGTGCCAGCAGCCAAGCCGGCTTTACAGGGTATGGCTACACCTTC. Protein product: CASSQAGFTGYGYTF.

CDR3 in amino acids: CASSPTRTGSFGYTF. The CDR3 DNA sequence: TGTGCCAGCAGCCCAACACGGACAGGGTCCTTTGGCTACACCTTC. This chain links TRBV14 with TRBJ1-2; 8 bases line up with TRBD1. V was clipped by 4 bases and J by 7 bases; unmatched bases: 11. Germline CDR1 is SGHDN and CDR2 is FVKESK. The CDR3 length is 15 residues.

The chain recombines TRBV27 with TRBJ2-7; D is uncertain. Germline CDR1 is MNHEY and CDR2 is SMNVEV (reference sequence). Trimming pared 4 bases from V and 4 bases from J, leaving 11 bases between. This CDR3 is built from 13 residues. CDR3 amino acids: CASSSGFGYEQYF. CDR3 nucleotides: TGTGCCAGCAGTTCCGGATTTGGTTACGAGCAGTACTTC.

The rearrangement uses TRBV6-5 and TRBJ1-3; the D is unclear. The germline gives CDR1 MNHEY, CDR2 SVGAGI. V was shortened by 5 bases and J by 6 bases, with 17 bases between the two germline ends. The CDR3 consists of 15 residues. The CDR3 sequence: CASSPTHIWENTIYF. CDR3 nucleotide sequence: TGTGCCAGCAGTCCTACACATATTTGGGAAAACACCATATATTTT.

This clone has only one observation. The chain carries TRBV19 and TRBJ2-1, with 9 bases matching TRBD2. V shed 3 bases, J shed 6 bases, and the junction held 12 bases outside the gene matches. The CDR3 consists of 17 residues. Germline V gene lookup returns CDR1 LNHDA and CDR2 SQIVND (reference sequence). The CDR3 sequence is CASSIWGLAGVTNEQFF. The CDR3 nucleotides are TGTGCCAGTAGTATTTGGGGACTAGCAGGGGTAACCAATGAGCAGTTCTTC. Full variable domain (missing parts from reference TRBV19 and TRBJ2-1): DGGITQSPKYLFRKEGQNVTLSCEQNLNHDAMYWYRQDPGQGLRLIYYSQIVNDFQKGDIAEGYSVSREKKESFPLTVTSAQKNPTAFYLCASSIWGLAGVTNEQFFGPGTRLTVL.

The chain carries TRBV5-4 and TRBJ2-1, with D perhaps TRBD2 (6 bases). Trimming stripped 0 bases from V and 5 bases from J, with 6 bases between. This CDR3 contains 13 residues. The germline V gene encodes CDR1 SGHNT and CDR2 YYREEE (reference sequence). The CDR3: CASSLVADNEQFF. The DNA for the CDR3 is TGTGCCAGCAGCTTGGTAGCGGACAATGAGCAGTTCTTC.

The chain carries TRBV10-2 and TRBJ1-1; D remains unclear. V lost 5 bases to trimming and J lost 0 bases, with 13 bases between them. Germline V CDR1 and CDR2: WSHSY, SAAADI. The CDR3 length is 15 residues. CDR3 amino acids: CASSPLGRMNTEAFF. The CDR3 nucleotides are TGCGCCAGCAGTCCCCTAGGACGCATGAACACTGAAGCTTTCTTT.